Shown below are 28 T cell receptor beta chains from a single sample sequenced in a study of T cells in localized non-small cell lung cancer. Only in-frame clones appear in the TCRdb table, and some are missing; sequencing was by immunoSEQ multiplex PCR. The data contain roughly 50,000 clones, 80% to 95% of them seen just once; the ten biggest clones take up less than 20%. The starting material was peripheral blood, obtained before any cancer treatment. The receptors shown here come from a man aged 40 to 75 with stage I lung adenocarcinoma.

The chain's CDR3 is CASSSGISYEQYF. The CDR3 bases are TGTGCCAGCAGCTCGGGAATTTCGTACGAGCAGTACTTC. The genes are TRBV5-8 and TRBJ2-7; TRBD2 might be the D (5 bases). V gave up 3 bases and J gave up 4 bases, with 11 bases separating them. The V gene's germline CDR1 is SGHTS and CDR2 YDEGEE. This CDR3 region has 13 residues.

The CDR3 here is CASRTVDNYGYTF. The CDR3 nucleotides read TGTGCCAGCAGAACAGTGGATAACTATGGCTACACCTTC. This chain uses TRBV6-5 with TRBJ1-2; no reliable D call. Trimming cost V 6 bases and J 1 base, with 9 bases left between them. The CDR3 sequence is 13 residues long. Germline V CDR1 and CDR2: MNHEY, SVGAGI.

The chain joins TRBV10-1 to TRBJ2-5, with D unclear. The V and J ends lost 2 bases and 1 base respectively, with 2 bases between them. Per germline, CDR1 WNHNN and CDR2 SYGVQD (reference sequence). CDR3 length equals 12 residues. This CDR3 is CASSEAQETQYF. The CDR3 region has the DNA TGCGCCAGCAGTGAGGCCCAAGAGACCCAGTACTTC.

V is TRBV30 and J is TRBJ2-4; D is unclear. The germline V and J ends were trimmed by 3 bases and 9 bases, with 12 bases remaining between them. The CDR3 has 12 residues. CDR1 and CDR2 from the germline V gene are GTSNPN and SVGIG (reference sequence). The CDR3 region has the DNA TGTGCCTGGAGGGCCCGACCGGGCATTCAGTACTTC. It codes for CAWRARPGIQYF.

In this sample, this clone turned up once. CDR3: CASILAGGLRHYNEQFF. The DNA for the CDR3 is TGCGCCAGCATTCTAGCGGGAGGCCTCCGCCACTACAATGAGCAGTTCTTC. This chain joins TRBV23-1 and TRBJ2-1; 11 nucleotides match TRBD2. Being an ORF, TRBV23-1 has a function that is uncertain. The CDR3 totals 17 residues. V shed 7 bases, J shed 3 bases, and the junction held 11 bases outside the gene matches.

V usage is TRBV7-2 and J usage is TRBJ2-1; D is possibly TRBD2 (6 bases). The V and J ends lost 5 bases and 9 bases respectively, with 14 bases between them. Germline CDR1 reads SGHTA; CDR2 reads FQGNSA. This CDR3 spans 13 amino acids. The CDR3 spells CASSGEGGSEQFF. The DNA of the CDR3 is TGTGCCAGCAGCGGTGAAGGAGGGAGTGAGCAGTTCTTC.

This clone was detected once. This chain links TRBV18 with TRBJ1-3; D perhaps matches TRBD1 (6 bases). Germline V gene sequence: CDR1 KGHSH, CDR2 LQKENI. V gave up 1 base and J gave up 0 bases, with 13 bases separating them. The CDR3 length is 17 residues. DNA for the CDR3: TGTGCCAGCTCACCACTAACGGGACAAACCTCTGGAAACACCATATATTTT. Residues: CASSPLTGQTSGNTIYF.

The gene calls are TRBV6-1 and TRBJ2-7, with TRBD1 matching 7 bases. V lost 5 bases to trimming and J lost 0 bases; unmatched junction nucleotides: 4. The germline V gene has CDR1 MNHNS and CDR2 SASEGT. CDR3 length: 14 amino acids. For the CDR3, the DNA is TGTGCCAGCAGTAAACAGGGGAACTCCTACGAGCAGTACTTC. Its protein product is CASSKQGNSYEQYF.

This chain links TRBV21-1 with TRBJ2-2; the table's D call, TRBD2, was not checked against the DNA. TRBV21-1 constitutes a pseudogene. The CDR3 is made up of 17 amino acids. DNA for the CDR3: TGTGCCAGCAGTCTCCCCGGGACTAGCGATTACACCGGGGAGCTGTTTTTT. As protein: CASSLPGTSDYTGELFF.

The chain is built from TRBV2 and TRBJ2-4; 7 bases fit TRBD1. With 10 bases clipped from V and 1 base from J, the junction kept 7 bases outside the gene matches. This CDR3 comprises 14 residues. Germline assignment: CDR1 SNHLY and CDR2 FYNNEI. CDR3 coding DNA: TGTGCCATCCAGGGGGTAGGGGCCAAAAACATTCAGTACTTC. It yields the protein CAIQGVGAKNIQYF.

The gene calls are TRBV5-1 and TRBJ2-2; TRBD1 aligns across 8 bases. Germline CDR1 and CDR2: SGHRS and YFSETQ. The CDR3 has 16 amino acids. The V gene end was trimmed by 1 base and the J gene end by 1 base; junction bases not matched to a gene: 3. The DNA of the CDR3 is TGCGCCAGCAGCTTGTCCGGGACAGGGAACACCGGGGAGCTGTTTTTT. Amino acids: CASSLSGTGNTGELFF.

The chain's CDR3 is CASSLARDYEQYF. The CDR3 DNA reads TGTGCCAGCAGCTTGGCCAGAGACTACGAGCAGTACTTC. The chain carries TRBV5-6 and TRBJ2-7; D unresolved. The V gene lost 0 bases and the J gene lost 3 bases, with 7 bases spanning the gap. From germline, CDR1 is SGHDT and CDR2 YYEEEE. This CDR3 contains 13 residues.

This chain joins TRBV5-8 and TRBJ1-2, with unresolved D. This CDR3 has 10 amino acids. The germline CDR1 and CDR2 sequences are SGHTS and YDEGEE. Trimming shortened V by 7 bases and J by 7 bases, and 8 bases separated the two germline ends. In nucleotides, the CDR3 is TGTGCCAGCGGTTGGAGTGGCTACACCTTC. This translates into CASGWSGYTF.

This rearrangement joins TRBV5-1 to TRBJ2-7, with 7 bases identical to TRBD2. CDR1 SGHRS and CDR2 YFSETQ come from the germline V gene. The V segment lost 2 bases and the J segment 1 base; nucleotides outside the gene matches: 6. The CDR3 loop spans 15 amino acids. CDR3: CASSLGQGGSYEQYF. Here the CDR3 DNA reads TGCGCCAGCAGCTTAGGCCAGGGAGGGTCCTACGAGCAGTACTTC.

The chain carries TRBV5-1 and TRBJ1-1, with TRBD1 matching over 10 bases. The V segment lost 6 bases and the J segment 5 bases; nucleotides outside the gene matches: 10. Germline V lookup: CDR1 SGHRS, CDR2 YFSETQ. This CDR3 has 15 amino acids. CDR3 nucleotide sequence: TGCGCCAGCACACCCCGGGACAGGGGTAGAACTGAAGCTTTCTTT. Amino acids: CASTPRDRGRTEAFF. The full variable domain, with the rest looked up from reference TRBV5-1 and TRBJ1-1, is KAGVTQTPRYLIKTRGQQVTLSCSPISGHRSVSWYQQTPGQGLQFLFEYFSETQRNKGNFPGRFSGRQFSNSRSEMNVSTLELGDSALYLCASTPRDRGRTEAFFGQGTRLTVV.

This chain links TRBV4-1 with TRBJ2-5, with D maybe TRBD1 (7 bases). The CDR3 has 16 amino acids. V lost 0 bases to trimming and J lost 5 bases, with 16 bases between them. CDR1 and CDR2 (germline): MGHRA, YSYEKL. DNA of the CDR3: TGCGCCAGCAGCCAAGATCCAAGGGGGCGGGATGAGACCCAGTACTTC. Translated: CASSQDPRGRDETQYF.

The V call is TRBV12-5, the J call TRBJ2-7, with D unclear. Germline CDR1 and CDR2: LGHNT and FRNRAP. V was clipped by 5 bases and J by 2 bases, with 1 base between them. This CDR3 spans 10 amino acids. CDR3 nucleotides: TGTGCTAGTGGTACCTACGAGCAGTACTTC. Protein: CASGTYEQYF.

The chain uses TRBV29-1 and TRBJ1-4, with 7 bases fitting TRBD1. The V and J ends lost 7 bases and 8 bases, in that order; junction bases with no gene match: 10. CDR1 is SQVTM, CDR2 ANQGSEA, per germline. The CDR3 loop spans 13 amino acids. In DNA form, the CDR3 reads TGCAGCGCCACAGGGGTCGAGGAAGAAAAACTGTTTTTT. Translated: CSATGVEEEKLFF. The complete variable domain, with remaining parts taken from reference TRBV29-1 and TRBJ1-4, reads SAVISQKPSRDICQRGTSLTIQCQVDSQVTMMFWYRQQPGQSLTLIATANQGSEATYESGFVIDKFPISRPNLTFSTLTVSNMSPEDSSIYLCSATGVEEEKLFFGSGTQLSVL.

This chain joins TRBV2 and TRBJ2-7, with no clear D. Trimming cost V 7 bases and J 2 bases, with 15 bases left between them. CDR3 size: 14 residues. Germline V gene lookup returns CDR1 SNHLY and CDR2 FYNNEI. The CDR3 region is CASTRTRRTYEQYF. DNA for the CDR3: TGTGCCAGCACCAGAACCCGCAGAACCTACGAGCAGTACTTC.

The chain links TRBV27 to TRBJ2-6; 12 nucleotides line up with TRBD1. Trimming at V came to 7 bases and at J to 0 bases, leaving 7 bases not matched to a gene. From germline, CDR1 is MNHEY and CDR2 SMNVEV (reference sequence). The CDR3 runs 18 residues. The CDR3 protein is CASTPWGQGASGANVLTF. The CDR3 nucleotides read TGTGCCAGCACCCCATGGGGACAGGGGGCCTCTGGGGCCAACGTCCTGACTTTC.

The J gene is TRBJ1-1, the V gene TRBV4-3; D uncertain. The V end lost 0 bases, the J end lost 0 bases, and 8 bases lay between the germline ends. CDR1 is LGHNA, CDR2 YSLEER, per germline. The CDR3 spans 15 residues. As DNA, the CDR3 is TGCGCCAGCAGCCAAGATGCCGGCATGAACACTGAAGCTTTCTTT. This encodes CASSQDAGMNTEAFF.

CDR3 protein: CASSEDNNQETQYF. CDR3 coding DNA: TGTGCCAGCAGTGAAGATAACAACCAAGAGACCCAGTACTTC. The chain uses TRBV2 and TRBJ2-5; no clear D. V lost 1 base and J 0 bases, leaving 6 bases between the germline ends. The length of the CDR3 is 14 residues. Germline lookup yields CDR1 SNHLY and CDR2 FYNNEI.

The chain is built from TRBV7-2 and TRBJ2-3; possibly TRBD2 for D (6 bases). The V gene's germline CDR1 is SGHTA and CDR2 FQGNSA. This CDR3 region has 16 residues. The ends were cut back, 4 bases at V and 4 bases at J, with 18 bases in the middle. This CDR3 reads CASSSPRDWSADTQYF. CDR3 DNA sequence: TGTGCCAGCAGCTCCCCTCGGGACTGGAGCGCAGATACGCAGTATTTT. The entire variable domain, with the rest obtained from reference TRBV7-2 and TRBJ2-3, is as follows: GAGVSQSPSNKVTEKGKDVELRCDPISGHTALYWYRQSLGQGLEFLIYFQGNSAPDKSGLPSDRFSAERTGGSVSTLTIQRTQQEDSAVYLCASSSPRDWSADTQYFGPGTRLTVL.

This clone was picked up one time. The chain carries TRBV5-1 and TRBJ2-7; D is unclear. From germline, CDR1 is SGHRS and CDR2 YFSETQ. The CDR3 is made up of 12 amino acids. V lost 4 bases, J lost 6 bases, and 11 bases lay in between. DNA of the CDR3: TGCGCCAGCAGCCCCACGGCCGCCGAGCAGTACTTC. Translating it yields CASSPTAAEQYF.

This clone was recorded once. The chain combines TRBV15 with TRBJ1-1; D not certain. The V gene lost 0 bases and the J gene lost 5 bases, with 4 bases spanning the gap. This CDR3 has 12 amino acids. CDR1 is LNHNV, CDR2 YYDKDF, per germline (reference sequence). Written as DNA, the CDR3 is TGTGCCACCAGCAGAGATTTTACTGAAGCTTTCTTT. The encoded protein is CATSRDFTEAFF.

The V gene is TRBV6-5, the J gene TRBJ2-1; 9 bases map to TRBD1. Germline V gives CDR1 MNHEY, CDR2 SVGAGI. Losses at the gene ends were 0 bases for V and 3 bases for J; bases not matched to a gene: 0. The CDR3 is 15 amino acids. The CDR3 DNA follows: TGTGCCAGCAGTTACTCGACAGGGGGCTACAATGAGCAGTTCTTC. Translation gives CASSYSTGGYNEQFF.

This clone was detected once. The chain links TRBV19 to TRBJ1-2; no firm D call. The CDR3 totals 14 residues. Germline lookup yields CDR1 LNHDA and CDR2 SQIVND (reference sequence). V gave up 7 bases and J gave up 10 bases, with 22 bases separating them. CDR3 sequence (DNA): TGTGCCAGTATCTTCGAGGGAGGGTTATTGATCTACACCTTC. Protein: CASIFEGGLLIYTF. Drawing the rest from reference TRBV19 and TRBJ1-2, the complete variable domain is DGGITQSPKYLFRKEGQNVTLSCEQNLNHDAMYWYRQDPGQGLRLIYYSQIVNDFQKGDIAEGYSVSREKKESFPLTVTSAQKNPTAFYLCASIFEGGLLIYTFGSGTRLTVV.

This sequence joins TRBV6-1 and TRBJ2-7, with D perhaps TRBD1 (6 bases). Germline V lookup: CDR1 MNHNS, CDR2 SASEGT. V lost 5 bases to trimming and J lost 3 bases, with 14 bases between them. The CDR3 is 14 residues long. CDR3 sequence (DNA): TGTGCCAGCAGTAACCTGGGACACATCTACGAGCAGTACTTC. Protein: CASSNLGHIYEQYF.